Below, 10 T cell receptor beta chains from the same sample are listed, as sequenced in a study of response to subunit inactivated influenza vaccine. Each CDR3 protein gets one entry after TCRdb re-called the RT-PCR reads with MiXCR. The sample lists 150,000 to 200,000 distinct CDR3 sequences, roughly 8.7% occurring once. Sample: non-naive T cells sorted from PBMCs, taken on the day of vaccination. These receptor sequences come from a man aged 45-65 years who received an inactivated influenza vaccine.

The J gene is TRBJ1-2, the V gene TRBV10-3, with a possible D match to TRBD1 (5 bases). CDR3 length: 14 residues. Germline CDR1 is ENHRY and CDR2 is SYGVKD. Between the trimmed V and J ends, which lost 2 bases and 0 bases, there was a span of 7 bases. CDR3 residues: CAISELGANYGYTF. Here the CDR3 DNA reads TGTGCCATCAGTGAGCTAGGGGCTAACTATGGCTACACCTTC.

The chain uses TRBV4-3 and TRBJ1-2; tentative D call: TRBD1 (5 bases). The CDR3 loop spans 14 amino acids. Germline CDR1 and CDR2: LGHNA and YSLEER. Trimming removed 2 bases at V and 4 bases at J, with 11 bases between. CDR3 in DNA: TGCGCCAGCAGCCAAAGGGGTTTCGGCTATGGCTACACCTTC. This encodes CASSQRGFGYGYTF.

This clonotype was seen many times. The genes are TRBV6-2 or TRBV6-3 and TRBJ2-7; 7 bases are shared with TRBD1. Germline CDR1 reads MNHEY; CDR2 reads SVGEGT. V was pared by 2 bases and J by 4 bases, with 5 bases of the junction left unmatched. This CDR3 spans 14 amino acids. This chain's CDR3 is CASSYPGTVYEQYF. As DNA, the CDR3 is TGTGCCAGCAGTTACCCCGGGACAGTATACGAGCAGTACTTC.

This clonotype was recorded at least ten times. The chain uses TRBV2 and TRBJ1-5; the D gene is possibly TRBD1 (5 bases). Trimming shortened V by 2 bases and J by 2 bases, and 19 bases separated the two germline ends. The length of the CDR3 is 18 residues. Looked up from germline, CDR1 is SNHLY and CDR2 is FYNNEI. The CDR3 sequence: CASSEREGSQSGNQPQHF. The CDR3 DNA follows: TGTGCCAGCAGTGAAAGGGAGGGGAGCCAGAGCGGCAATCAGCCCCAGCATTTT.

The genes are TRBV27 and TRBJ1-6; 10 bases agree with TRBD1. CDR3 size: 14 residues. Germline V CDR1 and CDR2: MNHEY, SMNVEV (reference sequence). V shed 7 bases and J 11 bases; nucleotides not matched to a gene: 8. The CDR3 region is CASKGPGQGTPLHF. The CDR3 DNA reads as TGTGCCAGCAAAGGTCCGGGACAGGGGACACCCCTCCACTTT.

This clonotype was counted many times. V usage is TRBV6-2 or TRBV6-3 and J usage is TRBJ1-5, with no clear D. The CDR3 totals 14 residues. Per the germline V gene, CDR1 is MNHEY and CDR2 is SVGEGT. The germline V and J ends were trimmed by 6 bases and 6 bases, with 15 bases remaining between them. Here the CDR3 DNA reads TGTGCCAGCAGCCTAGCGGGAGGGCGTCAGCCCCAGCATTTT. Protein product: CASSLAGGRQPQHF.

The table lists this clonotype with a few counts. V is TRBV10-3 and J is TRBJ2-5; 8 bases match TRBD2. Germline V gene lookup returns CDR1 ENHRY and CDR2 SYGVKD. CDR3 length: 16 residues. J was trimmed by 2 bases and V by 3 bases; bases with no gene match: 8. CDR3 sequence: CAISDPGGGLQETQYF. The CDR3 DNA follows: TGTGCCATCAGTGATCCTGGCGGGGGGCTACAAGAGACCCAGTACTTC.

This chain joins TRBV28 and TRBJ1-1, with TRBD1 matching over 8 bases. The CDR3 totals 12 residues. Unmatched junction bases numbered 2, after V lost 1 base and J lost 10 bases. CDR1 MDHEN and CDR2 SYDVKM come from the germline V gene. The DNA for the CDR3 is TGTGCCAGCAGTTTATCAGGGACAGGAGCTTTCTTT. It encodes CASSLSGTGAFF.

This clonotype was detected ten times or more. The rearrangement links TRBV11-3 to TRBJ2-2; the D gene is possibly TRBD1 (6 bases). Germline values: CDR1 SGHNT, CDR2 YENEEA. Trimming stripped 3 bases from V and 6 bases from J, with 17 bases between. The CDR3 extends over 16 amino acids. The CDR3 DNA reads TGTGCCAGCAGCTTGCAGGGGCAGAGTTTCCCCGGGGAGCTGTTTTTT. Encoded protein: CASSLQGQSFPGELFF.

This clonotype was picked up many times. The V and J genes are TRBV11-3 and TRBJ2-3; no firm D call. V shed 5 bases and J shed 6 bases, with 12 bases lying between them. Germline V lookup: CDR1 SGHNT, CDR2 YENEEA. This CDR3 contains 13 residues. The CDR3 loop is CASSHPPSDTQYF. CDR3 in DNA: TGTGCCAGCAGCCACCCCCCCTCCGATACGCAGTATTTT. The full variable domain, with the rest looked up from reference TRBV11-3 and TRBJ2-3, is EAGVVQSPRYKIIEKKQPVAFWCNPISGHNTLYWYLQNLGQGPELLIRYENEEAVDDSQLPKDRFSAERLKGVDSTLKIQPAELGDSAVYLCASSHPPSDTQYFGPGTRLTVL.